The sequence of this TCR beta chain was determined in a study of blood T cell repertoires in COVID-19. The ends were cut back, 5 bases at V and 12 bases at J, with 16 bases in the middle. The CDR3 runs 13 residues. Measured with immunoSEQ multiplex PCR; TCRdb has only the in-frame clones, and not every one. The table records about 320,000 clones, about 82% of them present only once. The V gene is TRBV12-3 or TRBV12-4, the J gene TRBJ1-4; D possibly corresponds to TRBD1 (5 bases). This clonotype originated in a human donor in a cohort sampled during active COVID-19. The sample consisted of peripheral blood. In nucleotides, the CDR3 is TGTGCCAGCAGTAAGAGACCGGAGGGACAACTGTTTTTT. Encoded protein: CASSKRPEGQLFF.